This section outlines one T cell receptor (beta chain) sequence together with its context. Allocation to cohorts depended on clinical history reported by the participants. This record belongs to a study of blood T cell repertoires in COVID-19. Study overall: The United States, Italy and Spain were the sources of the acute and convalescent COVID-19 samples.

Clones were read by immunoSEQ multiplex PCR, and TCRdb kept only the in-frame ones, dropping some. The sample consists of under 300,000 clones, 70% to 90% of them appearing once. The source of this sequence is a woman in her fifties or sixties who had been exposed to COVID-19. The sequenced material came from PBMCs or T cells enriched from blood (not recorded which).

CDR3 residues: CASSRHSSGANVLTF. The CDR3, as DNA: TGTGCCAGCAGCCGACACAGCTCTGGGGCCAACGTCCTGACTTTC. This chain uses TRBV9 with TRBJ2-6; D uncertain. V gave up 4 bases and J gave up 0 bases, with 8 bases separating them. CDR3 length equals 15 residues. The germline gives CDR1 SGDLS, CDR2 YYNGEE.